The rows below give T cell receptor beta chains drawn from one sample of a study of T cell changes during pregnancy in multiple sclerosis. Sequencing was performed with immunoSEQ multiplex PCR; in TCRdb, only in-frame clones are kept and a portion is missing. The data hold roughly 99,000 clones, with approximately 90% observed a single time. The starting material was peripheral blood, obtained after pregnancy. The receptors stem from a female donor in good health, enrolled as a control in a pregnancy study. Each CDR3 is given with its conserved first and last residue. A D gene is named only where the DNA matches it firmly. For some rows the clone size is stated as once, few or many, or as a class when expanded; others skip it.

j_gene	v_gene	abundance	d_gene	CDR3nt	CDR3aa
TRBJ2-1	TRBV7-2	.	.	TGTGCCAGCACCTTACAATACCGCCGGGACAATGAGCAGTTCTTC	CASTLQYRRDNEQFF
TRBJ2-2	TRBV5-1	.	.	TGCGCCAGCAGGGACTCGCACACCGGGGAGCTGTTTTTT	CASRDSHTGELFF
TRBJ1-2	TRBV19	.	TRBD1	TGTGCCAGTAGTATAGACGCGGGACAGAACTATGGCTACACCTTC	CASSIDAGQNYGYTF
TRBJ1-1	TRBV7-9	.	.	TGTGCCAGCAGCTTGAACTCCGGTGAGAACACTGAAGCTTTCTTT	CASSLNSGENTEAFF
TRBJ1-2	TRBV2	.	TRBD1	TGTGCCAGCTCAAAAACAGGGGGCGGTGAGGATGGCTACACCTTC	CASSKTGGGEDGYTF
TRBJ1-1	TRBV28	.	.	TGTGCCAGCAGGGCCCCGAACACTGAAGCTTTCTTT	CASRAPNTEAFF
TRBJ2-6	TRBV5-6	.	.	TGTGCCAGCAGCTTGGGGCAGGGAATCTCTGGGGCCAACGTCCTGACTTTC	CASSLGQGISGANVLTF
TRBJ2-7	TRBV2	.	TRBD1	TGTGCCAGCGGGGGTGGGACAGGGACCTACGAGCAGTACTTC	CASGGGTGTYEQYF
TRBJ2-1	TRBV18	.	TRBD2	TGTGCCAGCGCCGGACTAGCCAATGAGCAGTTCTTC	CASAGLANEQFF
TRBJ2-2	TRBV6-1	.	.	TGTGCCAGCAGTGCTCAGGGAATCCCAAACACCGGGGAGCTGTTTTTT	CASSAQGIPNTGELFF
TRBJ2-1	TRBV27	.	TRBD2	TGTGCCAGCAGTCCACGCGGGGGGTCCTACAATGAGCAGTTCTTC	CASSPRGGSYNEQFF
TRBJ2-3	TRBV11-2	.	.	TGTGCCAGCAGCTTAGAGGGAGGAAGCACAGATACGCAGTATTTT	CASSLEGGSTDTQYF
TRBJ2-3	TRBV6-4	.	.	TGTGCCAGCAGTGTCGGGATCACAGATACGCAGTATTTT	CASSVGITDTQYF
TRBJ2-2	TRBV15	.	.	TGTGCCACCAGCAGAGGCCCCGGGGAGGGGGAGCTGTTTTTT	CATSRGPGEGELFF
TRBJ2-1	TRBV2	.	TRBD2	TGTGCCAGCAGTGTTGGCGGGAGGTCTAGCTCCTACAATGAGCAGTTCTTC	CASSVGGRSSSYNEQFF
TRBJ2-7	TRBV4-1	.	.	TGCGCCAGCAGCCATAGTAGCGGAGCCAGCTACGAGCAGTACTTC	CASSHSSGASYEQYF
TRBJ1-2	TRBV27	.	.	TGTGCCAGCAGTGCCCCCGGGGGGGCCCCCGATGGCTACACCTTC	CASSAPGGAPDGYTF
TRBJ2-3	TRBV10-2	few	TRBD2	TGCGCCAGCATCGGGAAGCGGGGGACCACAGATACGCAGTATTTT	CASIGKRGTTDTQYF
TRBJ2-7	TRBV27	.	TRBD1	TGTGCCAGCAGTTCCGGGACAGGGGGCGCCTACGAGCAGTACTTC	CASSSGTGGAYEQYF
TRBJ2-7	TRBV9	.	.	TGTGCCAGCTCTCAGGAGGGGGGGGCTAAGCAGTACTTC	CASSQEGGAKQYF
TRBJ2-1	TRBV28	.	TRBD2	TGTGCCAGCAGTGCGAGCGGGAGCCGGGTGCATGAGCAGTTCTTC	CASSASGSRVHEQFF
TRBJ1-5	TRBV4-1	.	.	TGCGCCAGCAGCCAAGCTAGTAGCAATCAGCCCCAGCATTTT	CASSQASSNQPQHF
TRBJ2-1	TRBV6-5	.	.	TGTGCCAGCGTCCGAAGGGGCCCCTACAATGAGCAGTTCTTC	CASVRRGPYNEQFF
TRBJ2-1	TRBV4-2	.	TRBD2	TGTGCCAGCAGCCTCCACTCGGGCGGGGGGGCGGGGAATGAGCAGTTCTTC	CASSLHSGGGAGNEQFF
TRBJ1-1	TRBV12-5	.	.	TGTGCTAGTGCTACTGCAGGGTACACTGAAGCTTTCTTT	CASATAGYTEAFF
TRBJ2-1	TRBV28	.	TRBD2	TGTGCCAGCAGTTTATTTACTAGCGGGACTGAGCAGTTCTTC	CASSLFTSGTEQFF
TRBJ2-3	TRBV27	.	TRBD1	TGTGCCAGCAGCCCGGGACAGGGATTGCATACGCAGTATTTT	CASSPGQGLHTQYF
TRBJ1-1	TRBV5-1	.	.	TGCGCCAGCAGCTTGGCGGCGGGGGCTGGGACTGAAGCTTTCTTT	CASSLAAGAGTEAFF
TRBJ1-1	TRBV28	.	.	TGTGCCAGCAGTTTCCCAGGTGGAAATGAAGCTTTCTTT	CASSFPGGNEAFF
TRBJ2-7	TRBV19	.	.	TGTGCCAGTACGGGCAGGGGTTACGAGCAGTACTTC	CASTGRGYEQYF
TRBJ2-4	TRBV13	.	TRBD1	TGTGCCAGCAGCTTCGACCGGGACAGCCAGGGGTACTTC	CASSFDRDSQGYF
TRBJ2-5	TRBV15	.	.	TGTGCCACCAGCAGAGCGGTCGGGAGCCTCGGGGAGACCCAGTACTTC	CATSRAVGSLGETQYF
TRBJ2-3	TRBV29-1	.	TRBD2	TGCAGCGCCGGGGGCGGGAGGGGAGATACGCAGTATTTT	CSAGGGRGDTQYF
TRBJ1-2	TRBV25-1	.	.	TGTGCCAGCAGTGAATCCAGGGGCTACACCTTC	CASSESRGYTF
TRBJ1-5	TRBV7-9	.	TRBD1	TGTGCCAGCAGCCAGTGGACAGGGCGCAATCAGCCCCAGCATTTT	CASSQWTGRNQPQHF
TRBJ2-1	TRBV7-2	.	TRBD2	TGTGCCAGCAGCCAGACTAGCGGGGAGAATGAGCAGTTCTTC	CASSQTSGENEQFF
TRBJ1-5	TRBV15	.	.	TGTGCCACCAGCAGAGATCGGGGGACGGGAGGGAGTCAGCCCCAGCATTTT	CATSRDRGTGGSQPQHF
TRBJ2-7	TRBV6-5	once	.	TGTGCCAGCAGTTACTCGAAACGTTTAAGCACCTACGAGCAGTACTTC	CASSYSKRLSTYEQYF
TRBJ1-1	TRBV4-2	.	TRBD1	TGTGCCAGCAGCCAAGAAGGAACCGGGACAGGGTTTTCTGAAGCTTTCTTT	CASSQEGTGTGFSEAFF
TRBJ2-2	TRBV15	.	TRBD2	TGTGCCACCAGCGGAAGAGTGCGGGGGATTCAGAACACCGGGGAGCTGTTTTTT	CATSGRVRGIQNTGELFF
TRBJ2-6	TRBV9	.	.	TGTGCCAGCAGCGAATCCTTCTCTGGGGCCAACGTCCTGACTTTC	CASSESFSGANVLTF
TRBJ1-1	TRBV28	.	.	TGTGCCTCCGGAGGGGACACTGAAGCTTTCTTT	CASGGDTEAFF
TRBJ2-1	TRBV25-1	.	.	TGTGCCAGCAGTGAATGGGCAGGGCCCAATGAGCAGTTCTTC	CASSEWAGPNEQFF
TRBJ2-5	TRBV30	.	TRBD2	TGTGCCTGGAGGCGGGGGGGCCTGCGGGAGACCCAGTACTTC	CAWRRGGLRETQYF
TRBJ2-2	TRBV25-1	.	TRBD2	TGTGCCAGCAGTGAATCCGGACTAGCGGGAGCCGGGGAGCTGTTTTTT	CASSESGLAGAGELFF
TRBJ1-2	TRBV5-1	.	TRBD1	TGCGCCAGCAGCACGACAGGGTATGCTAACTATGGCTACACCTTC	CASSTTGYANYGYTF
TRBJ2-4	TRBV7-2	.	.	TGTGCCAGCAGCCCTTACAGGGCCTTAGCCAAAAACATTCAGTACTTC	CASSPYRALAKNIQYF
TRBJ2-2	TRBV7-9	.	.	TGTGCCAGCAGCTGGGGCCTTAGCGGAGGAAGCGGGACCGGGGAGCTGTTTTTT	CASSWGLSGGSGTGELFF
TRBJ1-3	TRBV7-3	.	.	TGTGCCAGCAGCGATGGACTTGGAAACACCATATATTTT	CASSDGLGNTIYF
TRBJ1-6	TRBV7-8	.	TRBD1	TGTGCCAGCAGCATTACAGGGGTCAGGAATTCACCCCTCCACTTT	CASSITGVRNSPLHF
TRBJ1-3	TRBV2	.	.	TGTGCCAGCAATTGGGAGGGCTTCTCTGGAAACACCATATATTTT	CASNWEGFSGNTIYF
TRBJ1-1	TRBV5-1	.	.	TGCGCCAGCAGTCAGGTACCGAACACTGAAGCTTTCTTT	CASSQVPNTEAFF
TRBJ1-1	TRBV6-1	.	.	TGTGCCAGCAGTGAGTTGGTGAGAATGAACACTGAAGCTTTCTTT	CASSELVRMNTEAFF
TRBJ2-7	TRBV4-1	once	.	TGCGCCAGCAGCCAAGGCGGGGTGAGGGAGCAGTACTTC	CASSQGGVREQYF
TRBJ1-1	TRBV6-6	.	.	TGTGCCAGCGGCCCGGACGCCCTGGGGGGGACTGAAGCTTTCTTT	CASGPDALGGTEAFF
TRBJ2-3	TRBV14	once	TRBD2	TGTGCCAGCAGCAAGCGGGGTGCTAGCACAGATACGCAGTATTTT	CASSKRGASTDTQYF